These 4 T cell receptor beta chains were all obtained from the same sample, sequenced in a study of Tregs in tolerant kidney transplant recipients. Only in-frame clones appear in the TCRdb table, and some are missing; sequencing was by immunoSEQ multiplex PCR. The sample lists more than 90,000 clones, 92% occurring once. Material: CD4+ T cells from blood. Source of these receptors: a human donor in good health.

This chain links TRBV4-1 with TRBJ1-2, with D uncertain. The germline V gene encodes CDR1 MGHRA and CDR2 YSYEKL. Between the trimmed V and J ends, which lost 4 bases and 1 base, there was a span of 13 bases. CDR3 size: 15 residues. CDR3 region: CASSPGGIINYGYTF. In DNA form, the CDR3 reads TGCGCCAGCAGCCCGGGCGGGATTATTAACTATGGCTACACCTTC.

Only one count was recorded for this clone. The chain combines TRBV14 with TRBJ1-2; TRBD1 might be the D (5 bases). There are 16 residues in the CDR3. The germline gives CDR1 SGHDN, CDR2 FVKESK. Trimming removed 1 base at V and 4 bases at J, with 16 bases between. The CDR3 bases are TGTGCCAGCAGCCAAGTTGCCTCACCAGGGATCTATGGCTACACCTTC. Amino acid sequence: CASSQVASPGIYGYTF.

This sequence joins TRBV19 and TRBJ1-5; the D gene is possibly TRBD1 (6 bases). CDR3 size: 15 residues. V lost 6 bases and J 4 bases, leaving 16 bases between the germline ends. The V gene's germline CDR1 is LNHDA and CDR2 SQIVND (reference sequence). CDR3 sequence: CASRPEGVKNQPQHF. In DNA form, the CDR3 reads TGTGCCAGTAGGCCGGAGGGGGTAAAAAATCAGCCCCAGCATTTT.

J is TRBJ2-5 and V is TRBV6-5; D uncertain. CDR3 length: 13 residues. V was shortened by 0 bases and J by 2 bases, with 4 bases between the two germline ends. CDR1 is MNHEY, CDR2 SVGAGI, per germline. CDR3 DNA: TGTGCCAGCAGTTACTCACGACAAGAGACCCAGTACTTC. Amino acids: CASSYSRQETQYF.